This record covers a single TCR beta chain. Its antigen remains unknown. The data belong to a study of T cells after yellow fever vaccination. TCRdb processed the 5' RACE reads anew with MiXCR; each CDR3 protein has one entry. Of more than 250,000 distinct CDR3 sequences in the sample, approximately 7% were seen once. The study, taken as a whole, reports: Abundant clonotypes from the bulk population could have been carried over as contaminants into FACS-sorted repertoires. The secondary response was weaker, and its peak arrived faster, on day 5 versus 15. Post-booster repertoires contained most primary-vaccination clones again (around 97% CD4, 85% to 90% CD8). CD4 and CD8 compartments shared a small share of clonotypes.

Germline CDR1 and CDR2: SQVTM and ANQGSEA. V gave up 7 bases and J gave up 3 bases; unmatched junction bases: 9. This CDR3 has 14 residues. The receptor's source is a young man who received the YFV17D yellow fever vaccine. This chain joins TRBV29-1 and TRBJ2-1, with 7 nucleotides matching TRBD1. The sample in question was PBMCs, obtained roughly 47 days after the first yellow fever vaccination. DNA for the CDR3: TGCAGCGGGCGCCGGGACAGAGGCTACAATGAGCAGTTCTTC. As protein: CSGRRDRGYNEQFF.